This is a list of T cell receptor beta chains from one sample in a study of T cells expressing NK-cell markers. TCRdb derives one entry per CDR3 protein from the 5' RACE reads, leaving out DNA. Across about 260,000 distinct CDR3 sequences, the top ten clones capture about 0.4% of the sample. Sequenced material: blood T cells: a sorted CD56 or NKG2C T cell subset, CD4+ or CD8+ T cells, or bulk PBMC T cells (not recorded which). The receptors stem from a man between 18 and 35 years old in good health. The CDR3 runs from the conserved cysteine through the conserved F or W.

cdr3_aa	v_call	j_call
CSARDRGSGYQPQHF	TRBV20-1	TRBJ1-5
CASSRDSYYEKLFF	TRBV7-2	TRBJ1-4
CASSFSGLGIDEQYF	TRBV12-3/TRBV12-4	TRBJ2-7
CASSQERTSIPQYF	TRBV4-2	TRBJ2-5
CASSVGVGGGNQPQHF	TRBV9	TRBJ1-5
CASSRAKNIQYF	TRBV7-9	TRBJ2-4
CSARRPRLAGVGGDNEQFF	TRBV20-1	TRBJ2-1
CSARGLGLQYEQFF	TRBV29-1	TRBJ2-1
CAISDMAGKDKNIQYF	TRBV10-3	TRBJ2-4
CASSGGSGDGKNIQYF	TRBV12-3/TRBV12-4	TRBJ2-4
CAISESLAGSSYNEQFF	TRBV10-3	TRBJ2-1
CASSPAGFRAGWSEQFF	TRBV6-1	TRBJ2-1
CSATPLGTGELFF	TRBV29-1	TRBJ2-2
CASSETTGGSTEAFF	TRBV6-1	TRBJ1-1
CASSRISGAYNEQFF	TRBV3-1	TRBJ2-1
CASSLGLTAREQFF	TRBV13	TRBJ2-1
CASSATGGRETQYF	TRBV7-8	TRBJ2-5
CASSSVAGRGSPYEQYF	TRBV6-5	TRBJ2-7
CASSLARERETQYF	TRBV7-2	TRBJ2-5
CASSSQTVAKNIQYF	TRBV7-2	TRBJ2-4
CAIQGETGNQPQHF	TRBV10-3	TRBJ1-5
CASRLRLVLAGSTDTQYF	TRBV12-3/TRBV12-4	TRBJ2-3
CASRPIPGGQAGELFF	TRBV7-9	TRBJ2-2
CATAGSLGSGANVLTF	TRBV10-3	TRBJ2-6
CASSVLVTDTQYF	TRBV7-8	TRBJ2-3
CASSHVPTEKLFF	TRBV6-1	TRBJ1-4
CASSPIRLMNTEAFF	TRBV5-1	TRBJ1-1
CSARVPGLAAAYEQYF	TRBV20-1	TRBJ2-7
CASRTGSEETQYF	TRBV18	TRBJ2-5
CSVSLAGSYEQYF	TRBV29-1	TRBJ2-7
CASSQVRVSSGNTIYF	TRBV4-1	TRBJ1-3
CAWSPTVEAFF	TRBV30	TRBJ1-1
CASSLGWDRATDTQYF	TRBV7-9	TRBJ2-3
CSARQGVWGDTQYF	TRBV29-1	TRBJ2-3
CASSLSEGAFPEAFF	TRBV5-1	TRBJ1-1
CASSLGDWETQYF	TRBV7-9	TRBJ2-5
CASSYRQGAPTGELFF	TRBV12-3/TRBV12-4	TRBJ2-2
CASSFLPTPGEQYF	TRBV5-6	TRBJ2-7
CASSQLIGTSFSEQFF	TRBV4-2	TRBJ2-1
CASSFLGLSGEQYF	TRBV12-3/TRBV12-4	TRBJ2-7
CSPLSLAGGNEQFF	TRBV20-1	TRBJ2-1
CASSPGQTPDTQYF	TRBV5-6	TRBJ2-3
CASSVRDPRESAQYF	TRBV7-8	TRBJ2-5
CASTTTLGSLRGEKLFF	TRBV19	TRBJ1-4
CSVQDRAEEKLFF	TRBV29-1	TRBJ1-4
CSVEPPSGGRHNEQFF	TRBV29-1	TRBJ2-1
CATKSRDRDQKETQYF	TRBV23-1	TRBJ2-5
CASSTRTGRADTIYF	TRBV19	TRBJ1-3
CASSLGRTDNEQFF	TRBV5-5	TRBJ2-1
CASSLAGVRSYNEQFF	TRBV7-6	TRBJ2-1
CSASPVNTEAFF	TRBV20-1	TRBJ1-1
CASRARESSGANVLTF	TRBV5-1	TRBJ2-6
CASSLTLLAGDTGELFF	TRBV12-3/TRBV12-4	TRBJ2-2
CSVEVTSFEAFF	TRBV29-1	TRBJ1-1
CASSPRDRLAPGANVLTF	TRBV14	TRBJ2-6
CASSLGLLYEQYF	TRBV28	TRBJ2-7
CASSQDPNAYEAFF	TRBV4-1	TRBJ1-1
CASLEGLAGVNEQFF	TRBV12-3/TRBV12-4	TRBJ2-1
CASRDKGNSPLHF	TRBV27	TRBJ1-6
CASSGAGTATYEQYF	TRBV5-1	TRBJ2-7